The rows below give T cell receptor beta chains drawn from one sample of a study of T cell responses to AZD1222 COVID-19 vaccine. The assay was immunoSEQ multiplex PCR, and TCRdb's table has in-frame clones only and misses some. The data hold fewer than 200,000 clones, with 85% to 95% observed a single time. The specimen comprised peripheral blood, sampled on day 0 of AZD1222 vaccination. The receptors stem from an adult in good health. The CDR3 runs from the conserved cysteine through the conserved F or W. D genes are given only for firm matches. Clone size is not always given. Where it is, it says once, few, many or a class for expanded clones.

size: NA; J: TRBJ2-3; length: 17; D: TRBD1; V: TRBV7-7; CDR3: CASSPGTGAPSTDTQYF; DNA: TGTGCCAGCAGCCCCGGGACAGGGGCTCCTAGCACAGATACGCAGTATTTT
size: NA; J: TRBJ1-5; length: 12; D: NA; V: TRBV2; CDR3: CASGNSNQPQHF; DNA: TGTGCCAGCGGAAATAGCAATCAGCCCCAGCATTTT
size: NA; J: TRBJ2-5; length: 13; D: TRBD2; V: TRBV9; CDR3: CASSLSGAETQYF; DNA: TGTGCCAGCAGCTTGAGCGGGGCAGAGACCCAGTACTTC
size: NA; J: TRBJ1-2; length: 12; D: NA; V: TRBV24-1; CDR3: CATSAGGNGYTF; DNA: TGTGCCACCAGTGCCGGGGGGAATGGCTACACCTTC
size: NA; J: TRBJ1-5; length: 16; D: NA; V: TRBV6-2/TRBV6-3; CDR3: CASSYGRTWDNQPQHF; DNA: TGTGCCAGCAGTTACGGCAGGACGTGGGACAATCAGCCCCAGCATTTT
size: once; J: TRBJ2-7; length: 16; D: TRBD1; V: TRBV7-9; CDR3: CASSPPGRQGAGEQYF; DNA: TGTGCCAGCAGCCCCCCAGGTCGGCAGGGGGCAGGAGAGCAGTACTTC
size: NA; J: TRBJ2-2; length: 12; D: NA; V: TRBV3-1/TRBV3-2; CDR3: CASSRLTGELFF; DNA: TGTGCCAGCAGCCGCCTCACCGGGGAGCTGTTTTTT
size: NA; J: TRBJ1-5; length: 14; D: NA; V: TRBV3-1/TRBV3-2; CDR3: CASSQGLAPEPQHF; DNA: TGTGCCAGCAGCCAAGGCCTAGCTCCGGAGCCCCAGCATTTT
size: once; J: TRBJ1-1; length: 14; D: NA; V: TRBV19; CDR3: CASRRSREHTEAFF; DNA: TGTGCCAGTAGGAGATCGCGGGAACACACTGAAGCTTTCTTT
size: NA; J: TRBJ2-3; length: 15; D: NA; V: TRBV5-1; CDR3: CASSLGGTHPDTQYF; DNA: TGCGCCAGCAGCTTGGGCGGGACACACCCAGATACGCAGTATTTT